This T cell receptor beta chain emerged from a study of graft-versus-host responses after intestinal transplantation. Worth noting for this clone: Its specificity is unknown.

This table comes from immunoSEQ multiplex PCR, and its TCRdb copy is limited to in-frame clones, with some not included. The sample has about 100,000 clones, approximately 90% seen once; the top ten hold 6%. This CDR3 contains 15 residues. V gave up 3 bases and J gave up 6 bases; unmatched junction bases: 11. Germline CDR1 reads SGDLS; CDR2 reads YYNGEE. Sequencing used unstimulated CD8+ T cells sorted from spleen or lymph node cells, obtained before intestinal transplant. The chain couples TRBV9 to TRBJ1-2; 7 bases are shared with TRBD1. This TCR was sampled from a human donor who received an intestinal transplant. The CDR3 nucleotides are TGTGCCAGCAGCGCCCCGGGACAGAGGCTAGATGGCTACACCTTC. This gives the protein CASSAPGQRLDGYTF.